This TCR beta chain was documented in a study of blood T cell repertoires in COVID-19. It was during active infection that Seattle patients were enrolled and then longitudinally followed. Per germline, CDR1 MNHEY and CDR2 SVGAGI. V lost 8 bases to trimming and J lost 4 bases, with 12 bases between them. This CDR3 has 13 residues. Assay: immunoSEQ multiplex PCR; the TCRdb copy retains only in-frame clones and omits some. The profile shows fewer than 450,000 clones, about 87% of them singletons. The chain is built from TRBV6-5 and TRBJ1-5, with D uncertain. Input material: peripheral blood. This TCR was recovered from a woman aged 50 to 65 with COVID-19, enrolled during active disease. The CDR3 nucleotides are TGTGCCAGCCAGGCCCGCTTAAATCAGCCCCAGCATTTT. Protein: CASQARLNQPQHF.